This TCR beta chain was identified during a study of blood T cell repertoires in COVID-19. Across the study: Sites across the United States, Italy and Spain contributed samples from acute and convalescent COVID-19. PBMCs, B-cell-depleted T cells, or T cells provided the cDNA or gDNA that made up the material.

The V and J ends lost 3 bases and 7 bases respectively, with 10 bases between them. The CDR3 consists of 13 residues. As originally analysed: Reference gene primer amplification in the assay estimated nucleated cell counts. Profiling relied on immunoSEQ multiplex PCR, and the TCRdb table lists in-frame clones only, not all of them. From that table come the V and J calls and clone size; the DNA was used to work out D and trimming. This sample has approximately 100,000 clones; 88% occur once, and the top ten carry around 6.5%. The chain links TRBV12-3 or TRBV12-4 to TRBJ1-5; D is uncertain. Sequencing was carried out using peripheral blood. This TCR was recovered from a woman in her sixties or seventies with acute or convalescent COVID-19. The CDR3 DNA is TGTGCCAGCAGTTTGCGGCAGCGACAGCCCCAGCATTTT. Translating it yields CASSLRQRQPQHF.